This T cell receptor beta chain was sequenced in a study of human T cells and chemical hapten exposure. TCRdb ran MiXCR on the RACE reads and lists one entry per CDR3 protein. The sample shows about 120,000 distinct CDR3 sequences, roughly 13% of them seen only once. This clonotype was seen many times. The antigen is not known. Time point meaning: pre-sensitization, week 0. The treatment is: therapeutic diphenylcyclopropenone sensitization with weekly scalp DPC. Blood draws came first, before each patch test. Donation of samples came from alopecia patients who were 18 to 70 years old and suitable for DPC. Whole blood that had not been fractionated was the source of extracted total RNA. Study-level points and caveats: In comparison with controls, expanded TCRs gave rise to a significantly larger number of large CDR3 similarity clusters.

J gave up 4 bases and V 4 bases, and 2 bases lay outside the gene matches. This CDR3 comprises 14 residues. The germline CDR1 and CDR2 sequences are MGHDK and SYGVNS. This sequence joins TRBV25-1 and TRBJ1-1, with 11 positions matching TRBD1. This sample comprised whole blood, obtained in connection with sensitization to the hapten diphenylcyclopropenone (DPC). The TCR was taken from a woman aged 18-29 years with alopecia areata. Some clones in this sample may be carry-over from other donors' samples. CDR3 region: CASSGGQGVTEAFF. The CDR3 DNA follows: TGTGCCAGCAGTGGGGGACAGGGGGTCACTGAAGCTTTCTTT.